Listed here is a single T cell receptor (beta chain). What it binds is not known. Isolation of CD4+ naive, central memory, regulatory and stem cell-like memory cells was achieved by sorting via CD45RO/CCR7/CD25/CD127/CD95/CD27. The sample belongs to a study of beta chain features in type 1 diabetes. Turning to the study itself: Examination covered under 110 million sorted cells spanning all samples.

Expressed TCRB transcripts were sequenced because the entire RNA isolate underwent reverse transcription. Naive, central memory and regulatory T cell samples averaged about 3.57 million immunoSEQ reads each. Data came from immunoSEQ multiplex PCR; TCRdb stores just in-frame clones and leaves some out. Among 130,000 or so clones, 9% were seen once, and the ten largest hold 0.65% to 0.75%. Study observations and caveats: A moderate, significant TCRB CDR3 shortening appeared in type 1 diabetes across four CD4+ subsets.

Trimming took 6 bases from V and 11 from J; bases not matched to a gene: 10. CDR1 and CDR2 from the germline V gene are MNHEY and SVGAGI. CDR3 size: 13 residues. The chain carries TRBV6-5 and TRBJ2-4; 7 nucleotides agree with TRBD1. Source material: central memory CD4+ T cells from blood. The receptor was derived from a man aged 30-40 years with type 1 diabetes. The CDR3 nucleotides read TGTGCCAGCAGGTCCGACAGGGCCGGAGTTCAGTACTTC. It is translated as CASRSDRAGVQYF.